These 28 T cell receptor beta chains share one sample of origin, sequenced in a study of shared clonotypes between healthy human individuals. Assay used: immunoSEQ multiplex PCR; TCRdb lists only in-frame clones, some missing. Found here are approximately 700,000 clones, 73% of them singletons; the top ten hold roughly 2%. Sequencing was carried out using memory CD4+ T cells sorted from blood. Subset meaning: CD45RA-negative fraction. Receptor source: a woman aged 25 to 39 in good health.

This clone has more than one count but fewer than ten. This chain joins TRBV6-1 and TRBJ1-4, with no clear D. Between the trimmed V and J ends, which lost 1 base and 6 bases, there was a span of 24 bases. Germline V lookup: CDR1 MNHNS, CDR2 SASEGT. The CDR3 covers 19 residues. The CDR3 coding sequence is TGTGCCAGCAGTGAAGGGGTCCTTCGCCCTAAGCAGTTTGATGAAAAACTGTTTTTT. It codes for CASSEGVLRPKQFDEKLFF.

The table lists this clone with a count of one. V usage is TRBV28 and J usage is TRBJ2-7; D not resolved. CDR3 size: 16 residues. The germline V and J ends were trimmed by 9 bases and 2 bases, with 23 bases remaining between them. Germline-derived CDR1 and CDR2 are MDHEN and SYDVKM. The CDR3 here is CASRPDGTSGTYEQYF. The CDR3 nucleotides are TGTGCCAGTAGACCCGACGGAACCTCCGGAACCTACGAGCAGTACTTC.

The chain has TRBV10-3 and TRBJ2-5, with TRBD1 identical over 10 bases. The V gene's germline CDR1 is ENHRY and CDR2 SYGVKD. This CDR3 has 15 amino acids. V lost 7 bases, J lost 4 bases, and 9 bases stayed unmatched. The CDR3 is CAINWDRGFGETQYF. The CDR3 DNA sequence: TGTGCCATCAATTGGGACAGGGGCTTCGGAGAGACCCAGTACTTC.

In the case of this clone: The same CDR3 arises from other DNA sequences in this sample as well. This sequence joins TRBV7-2 and TRBJ2-7; a weak D match, TRBD2 (5 bases). V was trimmed by 3 bases and J by 0 bases, leaving 9 bases between them. Germline V gene data show CDR1 as SGHTA and CDR2 as FQGNSA. The CDR3 contains 14 residues. The chain's CDR3 is CASSFLGSSYEQYF. CDR3 bases: TGTGCCAGCAGCTTCTTAGGGAGCTCCTACGAGCAGTACTTC.

This clone was recorded a few times. This chain connects TRBV28 to TRBJ1-5, with D tentatively TRBD1 (6 bases). The CDR3 contains 15 residues. CDR1 is MDHEN and CDR2 is SYDVKM in the germline V gene. V lost 2 bases to trimming and J lost 2 bases, with 10 bases between them. The CDR3 DNA follows: TGTGCCAGCAGTTTAACGACAGGCCGCAATCAGCCCCAGCATTTT. It yields the protein CASSLTTGRNQPQHF. The full variable domain, in which reference TRBV28 and TRBJ1-5 provide the parts outside the CDR3, is DVKVTQSSRYLVKRTGEKVFLECVQDMDHENMFWYRQDPGLGLRLIYFSYDVKMKEKGDIPEGYSVSREKKERFSLILESASTNQTSMYLCASSLTTGRNQPQHFGDGTRLSIL.

The chain is built from TRBV2 and TRBJ2-1, with 7 positions matching TRBD1. There are 15 residues in the CDR3. V was clipped by 6 bases and J by 5 bases; unmatched bases: 10. Germline V gene sequence: CDR1 SNHLY, CDR2 FYNNEI. For the CDR3, the DNA is TGTGCCAGCAGACCGAACCGGGACAGCCACAATGAGCAGTTCTTC. Protein product: CASRPNRDSHNEQFF.

The genes are TRBV28 and TRBJ1-6; TRBD1 is a possible D gene (6 bases). CDR3 size: 14 residues. V shed 7 bases and J shed 7 bases, with 14 bases lying between them. Germline V gene sequence: CDR1 MDHEN, CDR2 SYDVKM. CDR3 bases: TGTGCCAGCATGACCGGAGGGGGAAATTCACCCCTCCACTTT. It yields the protein CASMTGGGNSPLHF.

J is TRBJ1-5 and V is TRBV2; no definite D call. Germline values: CDR1 SNHLY, CDR2 FYNNEI. The CDR3 sequence is 14 residues long. V lost 4 bases, J lost 9 bases, and 16 bases lay in between. The CDR3, as DNA: TGTGCCAGCAGTGGGGAGGGAACCCTTGCGCCCCAGCATTTT. This gives the protein CASSGEGTLAPQHF.

CDR3 nucleotide sequence: TGCGCCAGCAGCTTGTCCACCGGGGAGCTGTTTTTT. Residues: CASSLSTGELFF. This chain uses TRBV5-1 with TRBJ2-2, with unresolved D. In germline, CDR1 is SGHRS, CDR2 YFSETQ. The CDR3 has 12 amino acids. V lost 1 base and J 4 bases, leaving 2 bases between the germline ends.

This sequence joins TRBV7-9 and TRBJ1-1; D possibly corresponds to TRBD1 (5 bases). The V and J ends lost 0 bases and 3 bases respectively, with 14 bases between them. From germline, CDR1 is SEHNR and CDR2 FQNEAQ (reference sequence). This CDR3 has 16 residues. The CDR3 region is CASSLASGPRYTEAFF. In DNA, the CDR3 is TGTGCCAGCAGCTTAGCTTCGGGGCCCAGGTACACTGAAGCTTTCTTT.

This clone was observed a few times. It may be a read error: a sequence one base away is much more abundant. V gene TRBV11-2 combines with J gene TRBJ2-3; D remains unclear. This CDR3 has 12 residues. With 5 bases removed from V and 2 bases from J, the gap between germline ends came to 5 bases. Looked up from germline, CDR1 is SGHAT and CDR2 is FQNNGV. The CDR3 sequence is CASSPPTDTQYF. The CDR3, as DNA: TGTGCCAGCAGCCCCCCCACAGATACGCAGTATTTT.

This clone was seen only a few times. Within the sample, other DNA sequences also encode this same CDR3. The J gene is TRBJ2-5, the V gene TRBV4-1; tentatively, D is TRBD1 or TRBD2 (5 bases each). This CDR3 region has 15 residues. Per the germline V gene, CDR1 is MGHRA and CDR2 is YSYEKL. The germline V and J ends were trimmed by 1 base and 3 bases, with 12 bases remaining between them. The CDR3 DNA reads TGCGCCAGCAGCCAAGCGGGGACCCTGAAAGAGACCCAGTACTTC. Translated, it gives CASSQAGTLKETQYF.

The chain links TRBV19 to TRBJ2-1; no clear D gene. Trimming removed 7 bases at V and 3 bases at J, with 13 bases between. The CDR3 sequence is 14 residues long. Germline V lookup: CDR1 LNHDA, CDR2 SQIVND (reference sequence). DNA of the CDR3: TGTGCCAGTACACCCAAGAATTACTACAATGAGCAGTTCTTC. Encoded protein: CASTPKNYYNEQFF.

The rearrangement uses TRBV19 and TRBJ1-5; tentative D call: TRBD1 (5 bases). The CDR3 has 17 amino acids. The germline V gene has CDR1 LNHDA and CDR2 SQIVND (reference sequence). Deletions cut 6 bases from V and 0 bases from J, with 18 bases between. CDR3 sequence reads: CASRPRGVPDSNQPQHF. CDR3 bases: TGTGCCAGTAGACCGCGGGGGGTCCCGGATAGCAATCAGCCCCAGCATTTT.

J is TRBJ1-2 and V is TRBV9; TRBD1 aligns across 8 bases. The CDR3 extends over 15 amino acids. V was pared by 4 bases and J by 2 bases, with 7 bases of the junction left unmatched. Germline V gives CDR1 SGDLS, CDR2 YYNGEE. CDR3 loop: CASSTGQGWNYGYTF. Here the CDR3 DNA reads TGTGCCAGCAGCACAGGACAGGGTTGGAACTATGGCTACACCTTC.

The J gene is TRBJ2-5, the V gene TRBV5-1; TRBD1 aligns across 8 bases. The CDR3 totals 14 residues. CDR1 SGHRS and CDR2 YFSETQ come from the germline V gene. The junction had 4 bases not matched to a gene; V was cut back by 6 bases and J by 0 bases. The CDR3 nucleotides read TGCGCCAGCACCGTACAGGGGGACCAAGAGACCCAGTACTTC. Translated: CASTVQGDQETQYF. Drawing the rest from reference TRBV5-1 and TRBJ2-5, the complete variable domain is KAGVTQTPRYLIKTRGQQVTLSCSPISGHRSVSWYQQTPGQGLQFLFEYFSETQRNKGNFPGRFSGRQFSNSRSEMNVSTLELGDSALYLCASTVQGDQETQYFGPGTRLLVL.

The J gene is TRBJ1-2, the V gene TRBV5-5; tentatively, D is TRBD1 (6 bases). CDR3 length equals 13 residues. V was cut by 7 bases and J by 4 bases, with 14 bases left in between. Germline CDR1 and CDR2: SGHKS and YYEKEE (reference sequence). The chain's CDR3 is CASVRTDPYGYTF. Here the CDR3 DNA reads TGTGCCAGCGTCAGGACAGATCCCTATGGCTACACCTTC.

This sequence joins TRBV10-2 and TRBJ2-5; TRBD2 matches 13 bases. CDR1 and CDR2 (germline): WSHSY, SAAADI. J was trimmed by 5 bases and V by 0 bases; bases with no gene match: 15. This CDR3 has 20 residues. The CDR3: CASSESVPGGLAGEWETQYF. Written as DNA, the CDR3 is TGCGCCAGCAGTGAGTCAGTACCGGGTGGACTAGCGGGAGAGTGGGAGACCCAGTACTTC.

The chain's CDR3 is CASSLGLAGAGELFF. In nucleotides, the CDR3 is TGTGCCAGCAGTTTGGGACTAGCGGGCGCCGGGGAGCTGTTTTTT. The gene calls are TRBV28 and TRBJ2-2; TRBD2 matches at 12 bases. The CDR3 totals 15 residues. CDR1 is MDHEN, CDR2 SYDVKM, per germline. The V and J ends lost 3 bases and 6 bases, in that order; junction bases with no gene match: 2. The complete variable domain, with remaining parts taken from reference TRBV28 and TRBJ2-2, reads DVKVTQSSRYLVKRTGEKVFLECVQDMDHENMFWYRQDPGLGLRLIYFSYDVKMKEKGDIPEGYSVSREKKERFSLILESASTNQTSMYLCASSLGLAGAGELFFGEGSRLTVL.

This clone was seen more than once but under ten times. Other nucleotide sequences from this sample produce the same CDR3. The chain carries TRBV5-1 and TRBJ2-1, with D perhaps TRBD2 (5 bases). CDR1 and CDR2 (germline): SGHRS, YFSETQ. Trimming stripped 5 bases from V and 0 bases from J, with 12 bases between. This CDR3 contains 15 residues. CDR3 nucleotides: TGCGCCAGCAGTCTGGACTCAAGCTCCTACAATGAGCAGTTCTTC. Translation: CASSLDSSSYNEQFF.

V is TRBV7-9 and J is TRBJ1-1; D gene uncertain. Per germline, CDR1 SEHNR and CDR2 FQNEAQ (reference sequence). The CDR3 is 13 residues long. Trimming removed 1 base at V and 5 bases at J, with 8 bases between. CDR3 bases: TGTGCCAGCAGCTTAGGCGGGAAAACTGAAGCTTTCTTT. This codes for CASSLGGKTEAFF.

The V call is TRBV28, the J call TRBJ2-1; D is undetermined. Germline-derived CDR1 and CDR2 are MDHEN and SYDVKM. This CDR3 is 13 amino acids long. The V end lost 6 bases, the J end lost 16 bases, and 22 bases lay between the germline ends. The CDR3 DNA follows: TGTGCCAGCAGGTCGTCAGAAAACAATGAGCGTTTCTTC. Translated, it gives CASRSSENNERFF.

Ten or more counts support this clone. The rearrangement uses TRBV25-1 and TRBJ2-1; 8 nucleotides align to TRBD2. Looked up from germline, CDR1 is MGHDK and CDR2 is SYGVNS. The J segment lost 14 bases and the V segment lost 1 base, leaving 19 bases of the junction unmatched. The CDR3 spans 17 residues. CDR3 sequence (DNA): TGTGCCAGCAGTGAATCCCCCAGTAGCGGGGCCTCTTTGGGGAAGTTCTTC. Translated, it gives CASSESPSSGASLGKFF.

Worth noting for this clone: In the same sample, other DNA sequences code for this CDR3. The chain uses TRBV28 and TRBJ1-5; a possible D gene is TRBD1 (5 bases). In germline, CDR1 is MDHEN, CDR2 SYDVKM. The V and J ends lost 2 bases and 1 base respectively, with 6 bases between them. This CDR3 has 14 residues. CDR3 in DNA: TGTGCCAGCAGTTTAGGGGGAAGCAATCAGCCCCAGCATTTT. It specifies CASSLGGSNQPQHF. The full variable domain, completed using reference TRBV28 and TRBJ1-5, is DVKVTQSSRYLVKRTGEKVFLECVQDMDHENMFWYRQDPGLGLRLIYFSYDVKMKEKGDIPEGYSVSREKKERFSLILESASTNQTSMYLCASSLGGSNQPQHFGDGTRLSIL.

This chain connects TRBV7-9 to TRBJ2-7, with 7 positions matching TRBD2. The CDR3 is 16 amino acids. Germline loops: CDR1 SEHNR, CDR2 FQNEAQ (reference sequence). V lost 5 bases, J lost 9 bases, and 19 bases stayed unmatched. For the CDR3, the DNA is TGTGCCAGCAGCCCACCGGGGGTAGCGGGCCCCTTTGCGCAGTACTTC. Residues: CASSPPGVAGPFAQYF.

The chain has TRBV6-4 and TRBJ2-5; D may be TRBD1 or TRBD2 (5 bases each). CDR3 size: 16 residues. V was trimmed by 4 bases and J by 4 bases, leaving 19 bases between them. Germline CDR1 MRHNA, CDR2 SNTAGT. The chain's CDR3 is CASSARDRHLRETQYF. The CDR3 DNA sequence: TGTGCCAGCAGTGCAAGGGACCGACATCTTAGAGAGACCCAGTACTTC.

The chain employs TRBV19 and TRBJ2-1; 8 nucleotides align to TRBD2. Trimming at V came to 7 bases and at J to 4 bases, leaving 6 bases not matched to a gene. The germline V gene encodes CDR1 LNHDA and CDR2 SQIVND (reference sequence). The CDR3 sequence is 14 residues long. CDR3 in DNA: TGTGCCAGTAAAAGCGGGAGATTTTACAATGAGCAGTTCTTC. This translates into CASKSGRFYNEQFF.

V gene TRBV5-6 combines with J gene TRBJ2-7, with 9 bases that match TRBD1. Germline values: CDR1 SGHDT, CDR2 YYEEEE. This CDR3 is 14 amino acids long. The trim removed 4 bases at V and 4 bases at J, leaving 6 bases unmatched. CDR3 nucleotides: TGTGCCAGCAGCCCGGACAGGGGCTTTTACGAGCAGTACTTC. Its translation is CASSPDRGFYEQYF.